The clone carrying this T cell receptor (beta chain) was seen a single time. The data were taken from a study of blood T cell repertoires in COVID-19. Study-level information: Specimens from acute and convalescent COVID-19 originated in the United States, Italy and Spain. T cells, B-cell-depleted T cells, or PBMCs provided the cDNA or gDNA that served as material.

The CDR3 is 17 residues long. Germline V lookup: CDR1 WNHNN, CDR2 SYGVQD (reference sequence). J lost 3 bases, V lost 4 bases, and 13 bases had no gene match. Original processing methods: Amplifying reference gene primers gave estimates of nucleated cell counts. The protocol was immunoSEQ multiplex PCR, while the TCRdb copy is restricted to in-frame clones and leaves out a portion. That table supplies the V and J calls and clone size; D and trimming were determined from the DNA. The table shows roughly 200,000 clones, with around 80% occurring only once. This clonotype was sampled from a woman at least 80 years old with active or convalescent COVID-19. The genes are TRBV10-1 and TRBJ2-7; the match to TRBD1 covers 9 bases. Sequenced sample: peripheral blood. CDR3 protein: CASSARQGGAGDYEQYF. The CDR3 coding sequence is TGCGCCAGCAGTGCCCGACAGGGGGGGGCTGGAGACTACGAGCAGTACTTC.